Below, 13 T cell receptor beta chains from the same sample are listed, as sequenced in a study of blood T cell repertoires in COVID-19. Some clones are missing from TCRdb's copy, which holds only in-frame ones; the method was immunoSEQ multiplex PCR. Found here are 40,000 to 60,000 clones, roughly 80% of them singletons; the top ten hold about 4.4%. Source material: peripheral blood. The source is a man aged 45-65 years with active COVID-19.

This chain links TRBV6-6 with TRBJ1-1, with D possibly matching TRBD1 (5 bases). The V end was cut by 1 base, the J end by 8 bases, with 11 bases between. The germline V gene encodes CDR1 MNHNY and CDR2 SVGAGI (reference sequence). This CDR3 has 13 residues. This chain's CDR3 is CASSYYAGPEAFF. The CDR3 DNA is TGTGCCAGCAGTTACTATGCGGGGCCCGAAGCTTTCTTT.

Comments on this clone: The junction and the germline gene differ at one end; a read error may be behind it. This chain joins TRBV5-8 and TRBJ2-3; 10 positions agree with TRBD2. Germline-derived CDR1 and CDR2 are SGHTS and YDEGEE. This CDR3 has 16 amino acids. This chain's CDR3 is CASSLVVAGGTDTQYF. For the CDR3, the DNA is TGTGCCAGCAGCTTGGTAGTAGCGGGGGGCACTGATACGCAGTATTTT.

V and J are TRBV7-2 and TRBJ1-5; D may be TRBD1 (6 bases). Looked up from germline, CDR1 is SGHTA and CDR2 is FQGNSA. CDR3 size: 16 residues. V dropped 4 bases and J dropped 3 bases, with 16 bases sitting between them. DNA for the CDR3: TGTGCCAGCAGCTCGCGCTATACAGGGTTCAATCAGCCCCAGCATTTT. This sequence encodes CASSSRYTGFNQPQHF.

This chain uses TRBV5-4 with TRBJ1-1; no clear D. Germline V gene sequence: CDR1 SGHNT, CDR2 YYREEE (reference sequence). V lost 2 bases to trimming and J lost 6 bases, with 11 bases between them. The CDR3 has 13 residues. DNA for the CDR3: TGTGCCAGCAGCTTCTCCCTGCGGGCTGAAGCTTTCTTT. Residues: CASSFSLRAEAFF.

V gene TRBV27 combines with J gene TRBJ1-6, with a tentative D call TRBD1 (6 bases). Trimming took 6 bases from V and 9 from J, leaving 15 bases between them. Germline V gene lookup returns CDR1 MNHEY and CDR2 SMNVEV (reference sequence). This CDR3 comprises 14 residues. The CDR3 reads CASRTDSSTSPLHF. The DNA of the CDR3 is TGTGCCAGCAGGACGGACAGTTCCACTTCACCCCTCCACTTT.

The chain carries TRBV10-3 and TRBJ1-1, with a possible D match to TRBD1 (5 bases). Per the germline V gene, CDR1 is ENHRY and CDR2 is SYGVKD. V lost 3 bases and J 3 bases, leaving 14 bases between the germline ends. The CDR3 is 15 amino acids. The CDR3 reads CAISDWRGRDTEAFF. As DNA, the CDR3 is TGTGCCATCAGTGACTGGAGGGGAAGGGACACTGAAGCTTTCTTT.

The J gene is TRBJ1-6, the V gene TRBV27, with a possible D match to TRBD1 (5 bases). V dropped 3 bases and J dropped 11 bases, with 20 bases sitting between them. The CDR3 loop spans 16 amino acids. Germline loops: CDR1 MNHEY, CDR2 SMNVEV (reference sequence). CDR3 coding DNA: TGTGCCAGCAGTTTTTCCGCGGCGGCAGGGTGGGCACCCCTCCACTTT. Its protein product is CASSFSAAAGWAPLHF.

The sample holds one count of this clone. J is TRBJ1-1 and V is TRBV10-3; tentatively, D is TRBD1 (5 bases). This CDR3 region has 14 residues. V lost 4 bases and J lost 0, with 9 bases in between. Germline assignment: CDR1 ENHRY and CDR2 SYGVKD. As DNA, the CDR3 is TGTGCCATCAGTGGGGGGGAGCTGAACACTGAAGCTTTCTTT. It translates to CAISGGELNTEAFF.

The genes are TRBV24-1 and TRBJ2-3; D perhaps matches TRBD1 (6 bases). V lost 3 bases and J 3 bases, leaving 18 bases between the germline ends. From germline, CDR1 is KGHDR and CDR2 SFDVKD. This CDR3 spans 17 amino acids. CDR3: CATSDPSTGRLTDTQYF. Here the CDR3 DNA reads TGTGCCACCAGTGATCCCTCGACAGGCCGCTTAACAGATACGCAGTATTTT.

This chain links TRBV19 with TRBJ2-7; TRBD1 aligns across 9 bases. Germline V gene lookup returns CDR1 LNHDA and CDR2 SQIVND (reference sequence). The junction had 6 bases not matched to a gene; V was cut back by 6 bases and J by 3 bases. The CDR3 extends over 14 amino acids. DNA for the CDR3: TGTGCCAGTAGCGGGACAGGGATTGGCTACGAGCAGTACTTC. Protein: CASSGTGIGYEQYF.

The CDR3, as DNA: TGTGCCAGCTCACCCCTCACCAGGGCCGGGGAGCTGTTTTTT. Its protein is CASSPLTRAGELFF. J is TRBJ2-2 and V is TRBV18, with D possibly being TRBD1 (5 bases). V lost 3 bases and J lost 6, with 11 bases in between. Germline CDR1 is KGHSH and CDR2 is LQKENI. This CDR3 region has 14 residues.

This chain uses TRBV19 with TRBJ2-1; D remains unclear. This CDR3 comprises 16 residues. Germline CDR1 and CDR2: LNHDA and SQIVND (reference sequence). With 3 bases removed from V and 0 bases from J, the gap between germline ends came to 12 bases. The CDR3 reads CASSIWASSSYNEQFF. CDR3 bases: TGTGCCAGTAGTATTTGGGCCAGTAGCTCCTACAATGAGCAGTTCTTC.

The chain couples TRBV6-5 to TRBJ1-5; TRBD1 is a possible D gene (5 bases). V was trimmed by 2 bases and J by 1 base, leaving 12 bases between them. This CDR3 has 16 residues. The germline CDR1 and CDR2 sequences are MNHEY and SVGAGI. The CDR3 nucleotides read TGTGCCAGCAGTTACACGGGGGTCGGAAGCAATCAGCCCCAGCATTTT. As protein: CASSYTGVGSNQPQHF.